Described below is a single T cell receptor beta chain sequence and its context. Antigen specificity is unknown. Using its own MiXCR run on the reads, TCRdb lists one record per CDR3 protein. The table includes about 69,000 distinct CDR3 sequences, roughly 28% detected once. The sample belongs to a study of T cell repertoires in cytomegalovirus infection. At the level of the study: Recently identified HLA-C-restricted CMV epitopes and well-studied HLA-B-restricted CMV epitopes were used by the study. CMV infection and matching HLA type were both indicated by public TCR beta signatures.

The CDR3 spans 11 residues. Trimming cost V 5 bases and J 6 bases, with 8 bases left between them. Study results and caveats: In two of eight donors, the top clonotype was HLA-C-restricted CMV-specific. Identification of carriers of CMV plus the relevant HLA was achieved through cumulative public TCR beta family frequency.

The TCR originated in a human donor in good health (CMV status not recorded). Some clones in this sample may be carry-over from other donors' samples. The chain couples TRBV12-3 or TRBV12-4 to TRBJ2-7; the D gene is possibly TRBD2 (6 bases). The specimen was CD8+ T cells from cultured PBMCs, collected from culture after CMV antigen stimulation. The CDR3 DNA follows: TGTGCCAGCAGTGAGGGAGGCGAGCAGTACTTC. It is translated as CASSEGGEQYF.